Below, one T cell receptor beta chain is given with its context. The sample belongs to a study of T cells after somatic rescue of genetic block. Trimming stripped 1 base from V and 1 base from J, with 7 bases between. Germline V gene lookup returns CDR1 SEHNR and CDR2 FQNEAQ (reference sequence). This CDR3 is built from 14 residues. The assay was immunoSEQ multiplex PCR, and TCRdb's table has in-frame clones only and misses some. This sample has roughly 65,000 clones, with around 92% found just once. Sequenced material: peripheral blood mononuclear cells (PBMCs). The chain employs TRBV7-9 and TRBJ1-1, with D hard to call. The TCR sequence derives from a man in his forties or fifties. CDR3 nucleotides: TGTGCCAGCAGCTTAGAATGGGGGAACACTGAAGCTTTCTTT. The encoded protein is CASSLEWGNTEAFF.